This T cell receptor (beta chain) was sequenced for a study of blood T cell repertoires in COVID-19. Background on the study: In each case, the material was cDNA or gDNA derived from T cells, B-cell-depleted T cells, or PBMCs.

This clone was recorded only once. In germline, CDR1 is SNHLY, CDR2 FYNNEI. This CDR3 has 15 amino acids. The junction had 9 bases not matched to a gene; V was cut back by 8 bases and J by 4 bases. Some clones are missing from TCRdb's copy, which holds only in-frame ones; the method was immunoSEQ multiplex PCR. The sample has over 150,000 clones; around 94% are singletons. The V call is TRBV2, the J call TRBJ2-2; 8 bases are a match to TRBD2. This clonotype was obtained from a man in his thirties or forties with COVID-19, enrolled during active disease. Sequenced input: peripheral blood. The DNA for the CDR3 is TGTGCCAGCGGGGCACGGGGGGGCGCCACCGGGGAGCTGTTTTTT. Translating it yields CASGARGGATGELFF.